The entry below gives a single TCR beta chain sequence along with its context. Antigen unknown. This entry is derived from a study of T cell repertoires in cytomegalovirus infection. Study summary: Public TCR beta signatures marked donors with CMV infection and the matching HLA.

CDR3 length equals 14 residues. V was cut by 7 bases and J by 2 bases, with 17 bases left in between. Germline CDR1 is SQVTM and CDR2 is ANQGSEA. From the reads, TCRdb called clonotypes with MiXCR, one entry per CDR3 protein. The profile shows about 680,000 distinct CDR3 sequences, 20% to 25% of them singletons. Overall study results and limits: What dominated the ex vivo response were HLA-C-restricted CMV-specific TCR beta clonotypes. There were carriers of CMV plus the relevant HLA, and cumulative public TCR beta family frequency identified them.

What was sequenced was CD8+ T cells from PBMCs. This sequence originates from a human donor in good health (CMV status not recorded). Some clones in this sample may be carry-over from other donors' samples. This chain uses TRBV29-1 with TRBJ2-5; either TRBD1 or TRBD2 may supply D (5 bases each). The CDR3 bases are TGCAGCGCTGCCCGGATGGGACGACAAGAGACCCAGTACTTC. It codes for CSAARMGRQETQYF.